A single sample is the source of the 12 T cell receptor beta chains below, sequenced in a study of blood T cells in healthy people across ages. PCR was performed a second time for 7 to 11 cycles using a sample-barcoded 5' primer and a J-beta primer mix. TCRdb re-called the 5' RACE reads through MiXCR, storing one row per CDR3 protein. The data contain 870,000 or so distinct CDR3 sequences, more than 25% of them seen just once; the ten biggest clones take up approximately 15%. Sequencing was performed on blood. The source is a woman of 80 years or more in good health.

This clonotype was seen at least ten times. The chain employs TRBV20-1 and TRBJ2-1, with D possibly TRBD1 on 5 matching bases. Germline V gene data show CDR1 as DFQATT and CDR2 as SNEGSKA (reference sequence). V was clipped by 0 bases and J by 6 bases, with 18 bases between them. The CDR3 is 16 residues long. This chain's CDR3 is CSARDRGGAQGNEQFF. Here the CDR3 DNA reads TGCAGTGCTAGAGATCGTGGTGGGGCTCAAGGCAATGAGCAGTTCTTC.

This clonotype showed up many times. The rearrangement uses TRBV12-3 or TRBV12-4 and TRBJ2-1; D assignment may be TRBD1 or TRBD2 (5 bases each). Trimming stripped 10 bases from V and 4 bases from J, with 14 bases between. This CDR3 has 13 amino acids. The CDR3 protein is CATRDGRYNEQFF. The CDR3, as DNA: TGTGCCACCAGGGACGGAAGATACAATGAGCAGTTCTTC.

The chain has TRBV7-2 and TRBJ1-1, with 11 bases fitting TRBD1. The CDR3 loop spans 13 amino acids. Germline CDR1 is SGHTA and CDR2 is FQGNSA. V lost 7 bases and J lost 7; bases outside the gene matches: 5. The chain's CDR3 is CASTDRGRIEAFF. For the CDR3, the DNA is TGTGCCAGCACGGACAGGGGGCGAATTGAAGCTTTCTTT. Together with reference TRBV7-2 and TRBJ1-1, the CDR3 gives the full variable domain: GAGVSQSPSNKVTEKGKDVELRCDPISGHTALYWYRQSLGQGLEFLIYFQGNSAPDKSGLPSDRFSAERTGGSVSTLTIQRTQQEDSAVYLCASTDRGRIEAFFGQGTRLTVV.

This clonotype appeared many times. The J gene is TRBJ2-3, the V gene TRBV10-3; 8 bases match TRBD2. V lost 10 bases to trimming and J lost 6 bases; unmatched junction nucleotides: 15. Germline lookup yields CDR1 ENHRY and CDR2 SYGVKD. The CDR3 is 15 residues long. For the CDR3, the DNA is TGTGCCACCCGGGGCGGCGGGGGGCCCGGGGATACGCAGTATTTT. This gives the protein CATRGGGGPGDTQYF.

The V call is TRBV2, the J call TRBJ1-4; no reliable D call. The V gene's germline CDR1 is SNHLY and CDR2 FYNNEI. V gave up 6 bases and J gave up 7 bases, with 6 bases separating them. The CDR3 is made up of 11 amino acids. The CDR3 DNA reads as TGTGCCAGCAGCCCTAGTGAAAAACTGTTTTTT. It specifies CASSPSEKLFF.

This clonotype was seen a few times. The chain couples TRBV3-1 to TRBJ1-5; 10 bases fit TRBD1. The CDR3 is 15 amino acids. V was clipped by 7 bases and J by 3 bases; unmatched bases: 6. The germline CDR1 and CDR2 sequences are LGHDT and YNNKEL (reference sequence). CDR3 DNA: TGTGCCAGCACCCTGGGGACAGGGGACAATCAGCCCCAGCATTTT. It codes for CASTLGTGDNQPQHF.

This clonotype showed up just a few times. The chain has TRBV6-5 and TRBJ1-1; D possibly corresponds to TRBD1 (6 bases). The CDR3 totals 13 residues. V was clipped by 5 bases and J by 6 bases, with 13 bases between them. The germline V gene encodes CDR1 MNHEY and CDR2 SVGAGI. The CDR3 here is CASSTGNEAEAFF. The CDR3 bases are TGTGCCAGCAGTACAGGGAATGAAGCTGAAGCTTTCTTT.

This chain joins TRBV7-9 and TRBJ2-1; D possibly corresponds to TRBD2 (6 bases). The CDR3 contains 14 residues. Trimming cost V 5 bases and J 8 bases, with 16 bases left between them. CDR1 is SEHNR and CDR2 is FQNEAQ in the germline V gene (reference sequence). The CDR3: CASSAGTVKHEQFF. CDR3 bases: TGTGCCAGCAGCGCGGGGACCGTGAAGCATGAGCAGTTCTTC.

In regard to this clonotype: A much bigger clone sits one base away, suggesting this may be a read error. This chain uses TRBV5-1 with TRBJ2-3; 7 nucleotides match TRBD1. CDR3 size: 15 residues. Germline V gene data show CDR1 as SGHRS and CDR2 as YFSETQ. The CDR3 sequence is CASSKGAGGTGTQYF. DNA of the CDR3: TGCGCCAGCAGCAAGGGGGCAGGCGGCACAGGTACGCAGTATTTT.

The chain's CDR3 is CASGPKGLRNTEAFF. CDR3 bases: TGTGCCAGCGGACCTAAGGGGCTACGGAACACTGAAGCTTTCTTT. The J gene is TRBJ1-1, the V gene TRBV2, with D possibly TRBD1 on 5 matching bases. The V gene lost 8 bases and the J gene lost 1 base, with 17 bases spanning the gap. This CDR3 is 15 amino acids long. CDR1 is SNHLY, CDR2 FYNNEI, per germline.

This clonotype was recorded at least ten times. CDR3 sequence reads: CASSPTYSNQPQHF. The CDR3 DNA follows: TGTGCCAGCAGCCCCACTTATAGCAATCAGCCCCAGCATTTT. The gene calls are TRBV7-2 and TRBJ1-5; D call uncertain. Per the germline V gene, CDR1 is SGHTA and CDR2 is FQGNSA. V was trimmed by 5 bases and J by 0 bases, leaving 8 bases between them. CDR3 length: 14 amino acids.

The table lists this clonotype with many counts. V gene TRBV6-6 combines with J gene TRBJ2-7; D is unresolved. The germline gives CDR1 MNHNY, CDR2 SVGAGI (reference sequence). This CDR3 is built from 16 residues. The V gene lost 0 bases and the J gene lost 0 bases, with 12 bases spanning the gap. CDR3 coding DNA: TGTGCCAGCAGTTACTCCGCAGGCCGGAGCTCCTACGAGCAGTACTTC. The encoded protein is CASSYSAGRSSYEQYF.